Below, 18 T cell receptor beta chains from the same sample are listed, as sequenced in a study of T cell repertoires in cytomegalovirus infection. These receptors' targets are unknown. Using its own MiXCR run on the reads, TCRdb lists one record per CDR3 protein. The sample contains around 130,000 distinct CDR3 sequences, roughly a quarter of which appear only once. The sequencing sample was made of PBMCs, sequenced either directly or after in vitro stimulation (not recorded which). The receptor source for this set is a human donor in good health (CMV status not recorded). Some clones in this sample may be carry-over from other donors' samples.

The V call is TRBV4-3, the J call TRBJ2-2; D might be TRBD2 (6 bases). Germline V gene lookup returns CDR1 LGHNA and CDR2 YSLEER. The ends were cut back, 5 bases at V and 1 base at J, with 11 bases in the middle. The CDR3 spans 15 residues. CDR3 sequence reads: CASSIAVMNTGELFF. The CDR3 DNA reads TGCGCCAGCAGCATAGCGGTAATGAACACCGGGGAGCTGTTTTTT.

The chain links TRBV11-2 to TRBJ2-1; 13 bases fit TRBD2. Per the germline V gene, CDR1 is SGHAT and CDR2 is FQNNGV. The CDR3 totals 15 residues. The V and J ends lost 7 bases and 7 bases, in that order; junction bases with no gene match: 7. The CDR3 protein is CASILKTSGGNEQFF. CDR3 bases: TGTGCCAGCATCCTGAAGACTAGCGGGGGGAATGAGCAGTTCTTC.

The DNA for the CDR3 is TGTGCCAGCAGTTTACCGGAAGGAACGGACACTGAAGCTTTCTTT. This translates into CASSLPEGTDTEAFF. The V and J genes are TRBV28 and TRBJ1-1; D remains ambiguous. Trimming removed 2 bases from V and 3 bases from J, with 13 bases in between. The CDR3 length is 15 residues. The germline V gene encodes CDR1 MDHEN and CDR2 SYDVKM.

DNA of the CDR3: TGTGCCAGCAGGGGCAGTGCCGAGCAGTACGTC. Translation gives CASRGSAEQYV. The chain uses TRBV2 and TRBJ2-7; no firm D call. Trimming pared 6 bases from V and 6 bases from J, leaving 9 bases between. This CDR3 is built from 11 residues. CDR1 and CDR2 from the germline V gene are SNHLY and FYNNEI.

The sample holds many counts of this clonotype. The chain employs TRBV7-2 and TRBJ2-6; TRBD1 matches at 7 bases. Germline trimming cut 1 base from V and 4 bases from J; bases unmatched to any gene: 4. Per the germline V gene, CDR1 is SGHTA and CDR2 is FQGNSA. The CDR3 is 16 residues long. This CDR3 reads CASSLGGGRGANVLTF. As DNA, the CDR3 is TGTGCCAGCAGCTTAGGAGGGGGCCGGGGGGCCAACGTCCTGACTTTC.

This clonotype was seen many times. V is TRBV6-1 and J is TRBJ1-1; TRBD1 is a possible D gene (6 bases). This CDR3 has 15 amino acids. From germline, CDR1 is MNHNS and CDR2 SASEGT. The V gene lost 8 bases and the J gene lost 1 base, with 17 bases spanning the gap. CDR3 residues: CASGPSDSKNTEAFF. In DNA, the CDR3 is TGTGCCAGCGGACCGTCGGACAGCAAGAACACTGAAGCTTTCTTT.

This clonotype was seen just once. The chain is built from TRBV19 and TRBJ1-1; possibly TRBD1 for D (6 bases). This CDR3 is built from 14 residues. Deletions cut 6 bases from V and 4 bases from J, with 15 bases between. Germline V lookup: CDR1 LNHDA, CDR2 SQIVND (reference sequence). Here the CDR3 reads CASSLPRGPTEAFF. CDR3 DNA sequence: TGTGCCAGTAGCCTCCCCCGGGGGCCCACTGAAGCTTTCTTT.

This clonotype showed up just a few times. The chain has TRBV7-9 and TRBJ2-5, with D perhaps given as TRBD1 or TRBD2 (5 bases each). V was clipped by 3 bases and J by 9 bases, with 14 bases between them. CDR1 is SEHNR, CDR2 FQNEAQ, per germline (reference sequence). The length of the CDR3 is 13 residues. CDR3 nucleotides: TGTGCCAGCAGCTTTGGGGGTCCGGCGGCCCAGTACTTC. Translation gives CASSFGGPAAQYF. Based on the CDR3 plus reference TRBV7-9 and TRBJ2-5, the full variable domain is DTGVSQNPRHKITKRGQNVTFRCDPISEHNRLYWYRQTLGQGPEFLTYFQNEAQLEKSRLLSDRFSAERPKGSFSTLEIQRTEQGDSAMYLCASSFGGPAAQYFGPGTRLLVL.

The J gene is TRBJ2-1, the V gene TRBV11-2; tentative D call: TRBD1 (5 bases). Trimming left V 5 bases short and J 2 bases short, with 10 bases between. This CDR3 region has 14 residues. Germline CDR1 SGHAT, CDR2 FQNNGV. CDR3: CASSPRQTYNEQFF. In nucleotides, the CDR3 is TGTGCCAGCAGCCCCCGACAGACCTACAATGAGCAGTTCTTC.

This chain links TRBV29-1 with TRBJ2-1, with 9 bases identical to TRBD2. After removal of 1 base from V and 1 base from J, the junction contained 2 bases not matched to a gene. Germline assignment: CDR1 SQVTM and CDR2 ANQGSEA. The CDR3 contains 15 residues. CDR3 in DNA: TGCAGCGTTGAAGCGGCGGGAGGGTCCTACAATGAGCAGTTCTTC. This gives the protein CSVEAAGGSYNEQFF.

In its sample, this clonotype was seen many times. J is TRBJ1-5 and V is TRBV7-6; D is undetermined. V gave up 1 base and J gave up 5 bases, with 6 bases separating them. Germline lookup yields CDR1 SGHVS and CDR2 FNYEAQ. This CDR3 is built from 13 residues. DNA of the CDR3: TGTGCCAGCAGCTTAGGGTCGGATCAGCCCCAGCATTTT. Translating it yields CASSLGSDQPQHF.

In its sample, this clonotype was seen many times. V is TRBV7-2 and J is TRBJ2-7; TRBD1 matches at 10 bases. J was trimmed by 2 bases and V by 1 base; bases with no gene match: 2. The length of the CDR3 is 15 residues. Looked up from germline, CDR1 is SGHTA and CDR2 is FQGNSA. Here the CDR3 reads CASSLGTGGTYEQYV. In nucleotides, the CDR3 is TGTGCCAGCAGCTTAGGGACAGGGGGAACCTACGAGCAGTACGTC.

The J gene is TRBJ1-6, the V gene TRBV19; 7 bases line up with TRBD1. The CDR3 sequence is 15 residues long. From germline, CDR1 is LNHDA and CDR2 SQIVND (reference sequence). The J segment lost 13 bases and the V segment lost 6 bases, leaving 15 bases of the junction unmatched. The CDR3 DNA follows: TGTGCCAGTAGCCCCCGGCCGGGACAGTTTGACCCCCTCCACTTT. This encodes CASSPRPGQFDPLHF.

The chain has TRBV6-5 and TRBJ1-6; maybe TRBD1 (5 bases). The CDR3 totals 15 residues. Germline loops: CDR1 MNHEY, CDR2 SVGAGI. V lost 7 bases to trimming and J lost 5 bases, with 15 bases between them. The CDR3 bases are TGTGCCAGCACCCTGCAGTGGGGGAATAATTCACCCCTCCACTTT. Translating it yields CASTLQWGNNSPLHF.

This clonotype was seen a handful of times. The V call is TRBV7-9, the J call TRBJ2-3, with D possibly matching TRBD2 (6 bases). The germline V gene has CDR1 SEHNR and CDR2 FQNEAQ (reference sequence). The CDR3 has 15 residues. With 1 base removed from V and 4 bases from J, the gap between germline ends came to 12 bases. The CDR3 spells CASSLERERADTQYF. The CDR3 bases are TGTGCCAGCAGCTTAGAACGGGAGCGGGCAGATACGCAGTATTTT.

V and J are TRBV18 and TRBJ2-6, with D possibly matching TRBD1 (6 bases). This CDR3 is built from 15 residues. Looked up from germline, CDR1 is KGHSH and CDR2 is LQKENI. V shed 6 bases and J shed 4 bases, with 13 bases lying between them. The CDR3 sequence: CASSAGASGANVLTF. In DNA form, the CDR3 reads TGTGCCAGCTCGGCAGGGGCATCGGGGGCCAACGTCCTGACTTTC.

The chain combines TRBV6-6 with TRBJ2-7; TRBD2 aligns across 8 bases. Per germline, CDR1 MNHNY and CDR2 SVGAGI (reference sequence). The CDR3 sequence is 16 residues long. V trimming: 3 bases; J trimming: 5 bases; junction bases outside the gene matches: 12. CDR3: CASSYNARTSSDEQYF. The CDR3 DNA is TGTGCCAGCAGTTATAATGCAAGGACTAGCTCAGACGAGCAGTACTTC.

This clonotype showed up just a few times. V and J are TRBV29-1 and TRBJ2-5, with 9 positions matching TRBD2. This CDR3 is 13 amino acids long. Germline lookup yields CDR1 SQVTM and CDR2 ANQGSEA. The trim removed 4 bases at V and 1 base at J, leaving 1 base unmatched. The CDR3 DNA reads TGCAGCGTTGGACTAGCGGTCCAAGAGACCCAGTACTTC. The encoded protein is CSVGLAVQETQYF.